This TCR beta chain was sequenced in a study of tumor-infiltrating lymphocytes in primary liver carcinoma. Across the study: Aged between 30 and 69 years, the patients were men and women. Recorded tumor stage was T1-T3 N0M0, with diameters of roughly 4.2 to 10 cm. Study-wide results and caveats: Tumors and blood were compared for top-250-clone fraction, and tumors had the significantly higher value (p = 0.039).

In addition to blood RNA drawn from unsorted whole blood, germline DNA was extracted. J gave up 12 bases and V 5 bases, and 13 bases lay outside the gene matches. CDR3 length: 15 amino acids. Per the germline V gene, CDR1 is SGHAT and CDR2 is FQNNGV. Total RNA (roughly 0.45 ug) served as template for TCR beta cDNA synthesis primed by a constant-region primer. Three-round nested multiplex PCR performed with slightly modified ARM-PCR produced the TCR beta libraries. In the first two PCR rounds, TRBV1-TRBV30 forward primers were paired with a C-beta reverse primer, and each round lasted around 10 cycles. TCRdb used MiXCR to reprocess the multiplex PCR reads, holding one entry per CDR3 protein. The sample includes approximately 330,000 distinct CDR3 sequences, roughly 61% of them seen just once. Notes on this clonotype: Its matching antigen is unknown.

The sequence was collected from a middle-aged man with primary liver carcinoma and hepatitis B virus infection. The rearrangement uses TRBV11-2 and TRBJ2-1; 10 bases align to TRBD2. The source material was peripheral blood. The CDR3 nucleotides read TGTGCCAGCAGCAAAGGACTAGCGGCCTACAAAGGGCAGTTCTTC. It translates to CASSKGLAAYKGQFF.